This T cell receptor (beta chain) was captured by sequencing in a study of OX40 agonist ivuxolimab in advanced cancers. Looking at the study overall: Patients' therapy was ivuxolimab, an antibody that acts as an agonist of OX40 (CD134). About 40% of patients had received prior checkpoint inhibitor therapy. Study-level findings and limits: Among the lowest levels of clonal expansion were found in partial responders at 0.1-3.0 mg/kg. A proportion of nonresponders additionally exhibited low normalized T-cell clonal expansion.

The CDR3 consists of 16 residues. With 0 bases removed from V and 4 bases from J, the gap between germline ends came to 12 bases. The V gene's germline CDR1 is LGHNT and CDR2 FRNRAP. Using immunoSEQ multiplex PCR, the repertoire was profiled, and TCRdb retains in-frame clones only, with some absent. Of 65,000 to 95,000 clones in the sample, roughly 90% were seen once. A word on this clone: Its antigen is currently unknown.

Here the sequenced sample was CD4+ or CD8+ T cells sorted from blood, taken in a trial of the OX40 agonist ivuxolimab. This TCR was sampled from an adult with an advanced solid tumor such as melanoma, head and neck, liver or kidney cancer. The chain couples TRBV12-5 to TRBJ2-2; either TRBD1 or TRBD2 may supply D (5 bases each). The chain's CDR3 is CASGLVLGGPTGELFF. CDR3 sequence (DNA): TGTGCTAGTGGTTTGGTACTTGGGGGTCCCACCGGGGAGCTGTTTTTT.